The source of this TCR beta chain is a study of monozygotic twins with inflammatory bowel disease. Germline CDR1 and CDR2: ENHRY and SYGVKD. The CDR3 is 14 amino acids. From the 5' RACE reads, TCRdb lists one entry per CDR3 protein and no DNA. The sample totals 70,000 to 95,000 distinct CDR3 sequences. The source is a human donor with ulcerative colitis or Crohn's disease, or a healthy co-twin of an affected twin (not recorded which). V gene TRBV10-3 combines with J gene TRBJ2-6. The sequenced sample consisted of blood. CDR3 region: CAIRDATGANVLTF.